The T cell receptor beta chain under discussion was sequenced for a study of early T cells in non-severe SARS-CoV-2 infection (dated by TCRdb to the early 2020s). For the wider study: Because TCR sequencing was done on bulk RNA from unsorted whole blood, the alpha and beta chains could not be paired. Beyond this particular receptor, the publication reports: VDJdb matching was skewed toward anti-spike CD8 responses and likely underestimated virus-specific expansions by missing private and CD4 specificities.

Including the terminal cysteine and phenylalanine, the CDR3 comprises 15 residues. Only the CDR3 DNA is retained, 45 bases long and in frame from the first base. V is reduced by 6 bases and J by 7 bases, leaving a spacing of 19 bases between them. From a lookup of the germline V gene, CDR1 and CDR2 are MDHEN and SYDVKM. Receptor libraries were prepared by 5' RACE. The instrument was a NextSeq 500. Unique molecular identifiers were attached to individual cDNA molecules in the TCR library protocol so that sequencing error and PCR bias could be corrected. TCR alpha and beta chains were both sequenced, and the abundances of alpha and beta sequences in each sample were closely correlated with each other. On the study's bioinformatics: Decombinator V4 was used to annotate TCR sequences for V gene, J gene and CDR3. TCRs were defined as expanded if a significant change between any two time points was detected under a Poisson model with p below 0.0001. TCR abundances were normalised to the total number of TCRs sequenced per sample and were expressed as counts per million. MAIT TCRs were defined by TRAV1-2 paired with TRAJ12, TRAJ20 or TRAJ33, and iNKT TCRs by TRAV10 paired with TRAJ18. A search of VDJdb, accessed on 1 November 2021, was run for TCRs annotated to CMV, EBV and SARS-CoV-2, with TCRs annotated for multiple antigens excluded. Using fastp trimming at Q25 and MiXCR clonotype assembly, TCRdb reanalyzed the public sequencing data and kept in-frame beta chains. Here each entry gathers all rows of one CDR3 protein and keeps the most common genes and DNA. The authors' filters were not applied to this entry. This sample has 55,000 to 75,000 distinct CDR3 sequences in its table, and around 5.7% of those were observed once. The ten largest clones take up about 3.4% of the sample.

The study was a case-control design nested within a healthcare worker cohort in London, UK, with weekly nasopharyngeal swab PCR tests and blood sampling. Healthcare workers were recruited between 23 and 31 March 2020, during the week of the UK lockdown, and were followed weekly for up to 16 weeks. This clonotype was seen repeatedly, ten times or more. No cognate antigen has been identified for it. Base qualities are not provided; no much larger clone lies one nucleotide away. Material: whole blood, obtained at baseline. The chain links TRBV28 with TRBJ1-5; TRBD1 might be the D gene, on 5 matching bases. This TCR was recovered from an adult who was a healthcare worker with PCR-confirmed SARS-CoV-2 infection or an uninfected control (not recorded which). The DNA sequence reads TGTGCCAGCAGCCCCGGGTTGGTTCGGGGGCAGCCCCAGCATTTT. This gives the protein CASSPGLVRGQPQHF.